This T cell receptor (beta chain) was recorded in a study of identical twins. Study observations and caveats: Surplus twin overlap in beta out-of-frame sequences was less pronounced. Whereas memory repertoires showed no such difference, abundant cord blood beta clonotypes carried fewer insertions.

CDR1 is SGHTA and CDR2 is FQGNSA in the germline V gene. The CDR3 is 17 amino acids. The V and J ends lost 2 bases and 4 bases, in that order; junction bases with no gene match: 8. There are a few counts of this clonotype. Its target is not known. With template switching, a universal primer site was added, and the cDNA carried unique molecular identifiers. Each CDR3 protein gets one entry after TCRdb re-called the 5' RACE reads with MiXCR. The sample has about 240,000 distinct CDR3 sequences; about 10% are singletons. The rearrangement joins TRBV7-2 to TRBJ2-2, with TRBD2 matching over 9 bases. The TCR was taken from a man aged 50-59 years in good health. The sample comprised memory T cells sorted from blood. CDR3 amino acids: CASSLTYRLAATGELFF. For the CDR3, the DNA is TGTGCCAGCAGCTTAACTTACAGACTAGCGGCCACCGGGGAGCTGTTTTTT.